Given below is one TCR beta chain in context. The antigen is undetermined. Germline V gene data show CDR1 as ENHRY and CDR2 as SYGVKD. The CDR3 loop spans 13 amino acids. Trimming left V 6 bases short and J 5 bases short, with 13 bases between. This specimen comes from a study of T-cell memory formation after mild COVID-19. About the research overall: TCR clustering was largely donor specific. Study-wide findings and caveats: The CD4+ clones that contracted clustered mainly within CM and EM, and the CD8+ clones concentrated in EMRA.

TCRdb used MiXCR to reprocess the 5' RACE reads, holding one entry per CDR3 protein. The sample has roughly 170,000 distinct CDR3 sequences, around a sixth seen once. This chain uses TRBV10-3 with TRBJ1-2, with D perhaps TRBD1 (5 bases). Sequencing input: PBMCs or a T cell subset sorted from them (not recorded which). The TCR comes from a man aged 18 to 29 who had mild COVID-19 (a few samples of this study predate the infection). Cell type and time point are not known. CDR3 bases: TGTGCCATCAGGCCGACAGAGACATATGGCTACACCTTC. This codes for CAIRPTETYGYTF.